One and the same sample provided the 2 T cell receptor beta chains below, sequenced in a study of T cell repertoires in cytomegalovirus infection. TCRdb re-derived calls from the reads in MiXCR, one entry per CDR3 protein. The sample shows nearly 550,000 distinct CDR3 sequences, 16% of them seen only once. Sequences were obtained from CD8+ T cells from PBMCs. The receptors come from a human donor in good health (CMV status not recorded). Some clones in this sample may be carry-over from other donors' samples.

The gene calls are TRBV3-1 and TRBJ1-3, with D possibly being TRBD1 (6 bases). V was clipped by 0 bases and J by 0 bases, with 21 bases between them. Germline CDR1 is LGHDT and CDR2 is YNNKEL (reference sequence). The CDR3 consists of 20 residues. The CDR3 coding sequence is TGTGCCAGCAGCCAAGAGGGAGACGGGGGCACGGTTTTCTCTGGAAACACCATATATTTT. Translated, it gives CASSQEGDGGTVFSGNTIYF.

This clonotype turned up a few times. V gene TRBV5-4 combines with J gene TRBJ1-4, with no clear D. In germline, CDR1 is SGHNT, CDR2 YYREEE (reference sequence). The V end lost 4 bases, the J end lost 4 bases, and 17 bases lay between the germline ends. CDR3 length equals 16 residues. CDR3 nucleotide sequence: TGTGCCAGCAGCGAGGGCCCCACTGGGGTTAATGAAAAACTGTTTTTT. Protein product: CASSEGPTGVNEKLFF.